The present TCR beta chain was sequenced within a study of shared clonotypes between healthy human individuals. The overall study: Three plates were used per donor for CD4 naive, three for CD4 memory, two for CD8 naive and one for CD8 memory.

Produced via immunoSEQ multiplex PCR; TCRdb's table is partial and in-frame only. Of under 1 million clones in the sample, 90% to 97% were seen once. Study-wide results and limits: Clonotypes shared by all four donors outscored non-shared clonotypes in generation probability. Incompleteness in sorted-subset sequencing, despite large depth, was shown by rarefaction.

Positive CCR7 selection of CD45RO-negative cells yielded the naive CD8 cells, and terminally differentiated effector memory CD45RA+ cells were excluded. Regarding this clone: What it binds is unknown.

Trimming pared 2 bases from V and 6 bases from J, leaving 11 bases between. Germline loops: CDR1 SEHNR, CDR2 FQNEAQ (reference sequence). CDR3 size: 14 residues. The sequenced sample consisted of naive CD8+ T cells sorted from blood. This rearrangement joins TRBV7-9 to TRBJ1-5; possibly TRBD1 for D (6 bases). The TCR comes from a man aged 25-40 years in good health. The CDR3 loop is CASSLSGAGQPQHF. In nucleotides, the CDR3 is TGTGCCAGCAGCTTATCAGGGGCGGGTCAGCCCCAGCATTTT.